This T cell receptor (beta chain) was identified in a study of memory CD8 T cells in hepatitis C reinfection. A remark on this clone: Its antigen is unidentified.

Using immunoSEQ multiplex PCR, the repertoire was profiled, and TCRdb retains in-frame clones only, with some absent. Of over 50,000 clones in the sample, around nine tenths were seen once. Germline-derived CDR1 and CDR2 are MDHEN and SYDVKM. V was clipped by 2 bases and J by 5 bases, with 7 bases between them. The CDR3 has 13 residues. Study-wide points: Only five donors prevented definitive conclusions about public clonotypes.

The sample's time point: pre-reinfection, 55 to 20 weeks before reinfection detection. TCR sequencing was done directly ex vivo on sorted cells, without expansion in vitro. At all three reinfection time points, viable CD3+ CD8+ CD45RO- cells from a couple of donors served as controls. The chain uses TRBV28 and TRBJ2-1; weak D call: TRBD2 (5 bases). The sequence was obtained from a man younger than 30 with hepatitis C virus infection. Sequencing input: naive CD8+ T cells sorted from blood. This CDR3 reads CASSLTSHNEQFF. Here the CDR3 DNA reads TGTGCCAGCAGTTTAACTAGTCACAATGAGCAGTTCTTC.